These 17 T cell receptor beta chains were all obtained from the same sample, sequenced in a study of shared clonotypes between healthy human individuals. Repertoires were generated with immunoSEQ multiplex PCR, while TCRdb's copy carries only in-frame clones and drops some. The table lists some 2,400,000 clones, more than 90% of them singletons. The sample comprised naive CD4+ T cells sorted from blood. Subset here: CD45RA+ positively selected. The receptors originated from a man aged 18 to 29 in good health.

The chain joins TRBV14 to TRBJ2-2; unclear D gene. The CDR3 contains 13 residues. Germline V lookup: CDR1 SGHDN, CDR2 FVKESK. V lost 7 bases and J 0 bases, leaving 6 bases between the germline ends. The CDR3 DNA follows: TGTGCCAGCAATCCCACGAACACCGGGGAGCTGTTTTTT. It specifies CASNPTNTGELFF.

V usage is TRBV9 and J usage is TRBJ2-1, with D tentatively TRBD2 (5 bases). Trimming removed 3 bases at V and 7 bases at J, with 14 bases between. The CDR3 has 14 residues. Germline V gene sequence: CDR1 SGDLS, CDR2 YYNGEE. Here the CDR3 reads CASSGGEKGNEQFF. In DNA form, the CDR3 reads TGTGCCAGCAGCGGTGGGGAGAAAGGTAATGAGCAGTTCTTC.

J is TRBJ1-1 and V is TRBV6-1; 7 bases are shared with TRBD1. The CDR3 totals 15 residues. Unmatched junction bases numbered 13, after V lost 1 base and J lost 11 bases. The germline gives CDR1 MNHNS, CDR2 SASEGT. The CDR3 DNA reads TGTGCCAGCAGTGAAGAGTCGACCACAGGGGCTGGGGCTTTCTTT. The encoded protein is CASSEESTTGAGAFF.

The rearrangement links TRBV28 to TRBJ1-6, with a weak D call TRBD1 (5 bases). The CDR3 extends over 16 amino acids. Trimming shortened V by 6 bases and J by 0 bases, and 12 bases separated the two germline ends. The germline CDR1 and CDR2 sequences are MDHEN and SYDVKM. The CDR3 region is CASRGGVFSYNSPLHF. CDR3 DNA sequence: TGTGCCAGCAGGGGGGGGGTTTTCTCCTATAATTCACCCCTCCACTTT.

V gene TRBV10-3 combines with J gene TRBJ2-2, with D perhaps TRBD1 or TRBD2 (5 bases each). The CDR3 runs to 14 residues. V lost 4 bases and J lost 7, with 13 bases in between. Germline V gene data show CDR1 as ENHRY and CDR2 as SYGVKD. This CDR3 reads CAISAGLGGGELFF. As DNA, the CDR3 is TGTGCCATCAGTGCGGGGCTGGGCGGCGGGGAGCTGTTTTTT.

This chain joins TRBV5-6 and TRBJ2-1; 11 bases agree with TRBD2. Germline V gene data show CDR1 as SGHDT and CDR2 as YYEEEE. CDR3 length equals 17 residues. The V segment lost 5 bases and the J segment 6 bases; nucleotides outside the gene matches: 13. CDR3 region: CASRLLAGGKGGNEQFF. The DNA for the CDR3 is TGTGCCAGCAGGCTGCTAGCGGGAGGCAAAGGGGGCAATGAGCAGTTCTTC. The full variable domain, in which reference TRBV5-6 and TRBJ2-1 provide the parts outside the CDR3, is DAGVTQSPTHLIKTRGQQVTLRCSPKSGHDTVSWYQQALGQGPQFIFQYYEEEERQRGNFPDRFSGHQFPNYSSELNVNALLLGDSALYLCASRLLAGGKGGNEQFFGPGTRLTVL.

Concerning this clone: The sample has other DNA sequences that encode this CDR3 too. J is TRBJ1-2 and V is TRBV6-1; D is unresolved. The V and J ends lost 2 bases and 2 bases respectively, with 3 bases between them. The germline V gene encodes CDR1 MNHNS and CDR2 SASEGT. The CDR3 sequence is 12 residues long. CDR3 nucleotide sequence: TGTGCCAGCAGTGAACTCAACTATGGCTACACCTTC. Translated, it gives CASSELNYGYTF.

The chain uses TRBV27 and TRBJ2-3; D unresolved. Germline-derived CDR1 and CDR2 are MNHEY and SMNVEV (reference sequence). V shed 5 bases and J shed 6 bases, with 15 bases lying between them. The CDR3 is 14 amino acids. The CDR3 is CASSHSPNEDTQYF. CDR3 sequence (DNA): TGTGCCAGCAGTCACAGCCCCAACGAGGATACGCAGTATTTT.

Turning to this clone: Within the sample, other DNA sequences also encode this same CDR3. This rearrangement joins TRBV6-5 to TRBJ2-7; 9 nucleotides match TRBD1. V lost 0 bases and J lost 4; bases outside the gene matches: 4. This CDR3 has 15 amino acids. Germline V gene sequence: CDR1 MNHEY, CDR2 SVGAGI. The CDR3 loop is CASSYSGTGSYEQYF. DNA of the CDR3: TGTGCCAGCAGTTACTCAGGGACAGGGTCGTACGAGCAGTACTTC.

The CDR3 reads CASRSSLYTDTQYF. The CDR3 DNA sequence: TGTGCCAGCAGATCCAGTCTTTACACAGATACGCAGTATTTT. The chain combines TRBV5-4 with TRBJ2-3; D gene unclear. V dropped 5 bases and J dropped 2 bases, with 12 bases sitting between them. The length of the CDR3 is 14 residues. CDR1 SGHNT and CDR2 YYREEE come from the germline V gene (reference sequence).

The chain uses TRBV7-3 and TRBJ1-1; D possibly corresponds to TRBD1 (5 bases). The CDR3 spans 15 residues. Germline values: CDR1 SGHTA, CDR2 FQGTGA. The V gene lost 5 bases and the J gene lost 1 base, with 14 bases spanning the gap. Written as DNA, the CDR3 is TGTGCCAGCAGCCCGGGGGACGGGCGGAACACTGAAGCTTTCTTT. Residues: CASSPGDGRNTEAFF.

The V call is TRBV5-1, the J call TRBJ2-1; D might be TRBD2 (5 bases). CDR1 and CDR2 from the germline V gene are SGHRS and YFSETQ. V lost 2 bases to trimming and J lost 3 bases, with 15 bases between them. This CDR3 has 16 residues. The chain's CDR3 is CASSFPGRANYNEQFF. The CDR3 DNA follows: TGCGCCAGCAGCTTCCCTGGGCGGGCTAACTACAATGAGCAGTTCTTC.

The chain carries TRBV5-1 and TRBJ2-1; TRBD2 matches at 11 bases. The germline CDR1 and CDR2 sequences are SGHRS and YFSETQ. This CDR3 region has 16 residues. Trimming took 1 base from V and 3 from J; bases not matched to a gene: 3. CDR3 sequence: CASSLLGLADYNEQFF. In DNA, the CDR3 is TGCGCCAGCAGCTTGTTGGGACTAGCGGACTACAATGAGCAGTTCTTC.

On this clone: This specimen includes other DNA sequences encoding the same CDR3. This sequence joins TRBV6-1 and TRBJ1-2, with 7 bases that match TRBD1. Unmatched junction bases numbered 3, after V lost 3 bases and J lost 8 bases. This CDR3 region has 12 residues. Germline V gives CDR1 MNHNS, CDR2 SASEGT. The CDR3 reads CASSDRGYGYTF. The CDR3 DNA reads as TGTGCCAGCAGTGACAGGGGGTACGGCTACACCTTC.

Worth noting for this clone: Other nucleotide sequences in the sample specify the same CDR3. This chain connects TRBV18 to TRBJ1-1, with D possibly matching TRBD1 (6 bases). Germline CDR1 and CDR2: KGHSH and LQKENI. This CDR3 has 14 residues. Trimming took 2 bases from V and 2 from J, leaving 9 bases between them. CDR3 sequence reads: CASSPLQGNTEAFF. Here the CDR3 DNA reads TGTGCCAGCTCACCATTACAGGGAAACACTGAAGCTTTCTTT.

The chain carries TRBV7-3 and TRBJ2-7; D not resolved. Trimming shortened V by 2 bases and J by 6 bases, and 14 bases separated the two germline ends. The CDR3 consists of 14 residues. CDR1 is SGHTA and CDR2 is FQGTGA in the germline V gene. CDR3 nucleotide sequence: TGTGCCAGCAGCTTATTTGGTCCGGTCGGCGAGCAGTACTTC. This translates into CASSLFGPVGEQYF.

The rearrangement joins TRBV19 to TRBJ2-2, with 8 bases fitting TRBD2. Germline lookup yields CDR1 LNHDA and CDR2 SQIVND (reference sequence). With 3 bases clipped from V and 4 bases from J, the junction kept 7 bases outside the gene matches. The CDR3 loop spans 16 amino acids. CDR3 amino acids: CASSMSLAGITGELFF. The CDR3 coding sequence is TGTGCCAGTAGTATGAGTCTAGCGGGCATCACCGGGGAGCTGTTTTTT.